These 15 T cell receptor beta chains share one sample of origin, sequenced in a study of blood T cells in healthy people across ages. Next came a second PCR, run for about 6 to 12 cycles, which used a sample-barcoded 5' primer along with a J-beta primer mix. TCRdb reprocessed the 5' RACE reads with MiXCR, giving one entry per CDR3 protein. The table records about a million distinct CDR3 sequences, around 54% of them present only once. Source material: blood. All receptors derive from a woman in her sixties or seventies in good health.

The table lists this clonotype with a few counts. The chain recombines TRBV28 with TRBJ1-2; a weak D match, TRBD1 (5 bases). Germline-derived CDR1 and CDR2 are MDHEN and SYDVKM. Trimming shortened V by 6 bases and J by 8 bases, and 13 bases separated the two germline ends. The length of the CDR3 is 12 residues. CDR3 sequence: CASSPGARGYTF. In nucleotides, the CDR3 is TGTGCCAGCAGCCCCGGGGCCCGAGGCTACACCTTC.

This clonotype was seen once. The genes are TRBV11-2 and TRBJ2-5, with 7 bases matching TRBD1. The CDR3 contains 17 residues. Germline loops: CDR1 SGHAT, CDR2 FQNNGV. V was clipped by 5 bases and J by 11 bases; unmatched bases: 23. CDR3 sequence (DNA): TGTGCCAGCAGCCGAATCCGCGGACAGGCGATAGTAGGTGAGCAGTACTTC. Translating it yields CASSRIRGQAIVGEQYF.

This clonotype was picked up a small number of times. This chain links TRBV29-1 with TRBJ2-7; perhaps TRBD2 as D (6 bases). The CDR3 consists of 13 residues. V was cut by 5 bases and J by 3 bases, with 14 bases left in between. Germline V lookup: CDR1 SQVTM, CDR2 ANQGSEA. CDR3 sequence: CSVRDSQDYEQYF. The CDR3 region has the DNA TGCAGCGTTCGGGACTCACAGGACTACGAGCAGTACTTC.

The V call is TRBV7-9, the J call TRBJ2-3; tentative D call: TRBD1 (6 bases). This CDR3 comprises 16 residues. Germline values: CDR1 SEHNR, CDR2 FQNEAQ (reference sequence). Trimming stripped 1 base from V and 4 bases from J, with 15 bases between. CDR3 sequence reads: CASSLGADRSPDTQYF. The CDR3 DNA follows: TGTGCCAGCAGCTTAGGGGCCGACAGGTCCCCAGATACGCAGTATTTT.

The J gene is TRBJ1-6, the V gene TRBV28; D is uncertain. V lost 4 bases and J lost 9, with 13 bases in between. Germline assignment: CDR1 MDHEN and CDR2 SYDVKM. CDR3 size: 14 residues. The CDR3 region has the DNA TGTGCCAGCAGTTCCCAAACCAAGACTTCACCCCTCCACTTT. It is translated as CASSSQTKTSPLHF.

The chain uses TRBV29-1 and TRBJ2-7; 7 nucleotides line up with TRBD1. Unmatched junction bases numbered 8, after V lost 0 bases and J lost 3 bases. Germline CDR1 SQVTM, CDR2 ANQGSEA. This CDR3 spans 15 amino acids. CDR3 loop: CSVEDQGQSRYEQYF. In nucleotides, the CDR3 is TGCAGCGTTGAAGATCAGGGACAGAGTCGCTACGAGCAGTACTTC.

The rearrangement joins TRBV5-1 to TRBJ1-4; weak D call: TRBD1 (5 bases). CDR1 SGHRS and CDR2 YFSETQ come from the germline V gene. The CDR3 length is 14 residues. Trimming shortened V by 4 bases and J by 5 bases, and 12 bases separated the two germline ends. The CDR3 region has the DNA TGCGCCAGCAGCCTGGGACGGCTGAATGAAAAACTGTTTTTT. This encodes CASSLGRLNEKLFF.

The J gene is TRBJ1-1, the V gene TRBV28, with D hard to call. Trimming pared 8 bases from V and 0 bases from J, leaving 7 bases between. Germline CDR1 and CDR2: MDHEN and SYDVKM. The CDR3 is made up of 12 amino acids. The CDR3 loop is CASQKLNTEAFF. The CDR3, as DNA: TGTGCCAGCCAGAAACTGAACACTGAAGCTTTCTTT.

CDR3 in DNA: TGCGCCAGCAGCCCTCGGACTAGCGGCATAGGCACAGATACGCAGTATTTT. Encoded protein: CASSPRTSGIGTDTQYF. The chain has TRBV4-3 and TRBJ2-3; 10 positions agree with TRBD2. Germline CDR1 is LGHNA and CDR2 is YSLEER. CDR3 length: 17 residues. V lost 4 bases and J lost 1; bases outside the gene matches: 8.

This clonotype was detected a few times. The chain links TRBV7-9 to TRBJ1-2; 8 bases agree with TRBD1. This CDR3 has 14 amino acids. Germline V gives CDR1 SEHNR, CDR2 FQNEAQ (reference sequence). The trim removed 0 bases at V and 4 bases at J, leaving 1 base unmatched. The CDR3 bases are TGTGCCAGCAGCTTAGCGGACAGGGCCTATGGCTACACCTTC. It encodes CASSLADRAYGYTF.

This clonotype turned up a few times. V gene TRBV29-1 combines with J gene TRBJ2-5; no reliable D call. This CDR3 comprises 13 residues. Between the trimmed V and J ends, which lost 8 bases and 2 bases, there was a span of 15 bases. In germline, CDR1 is SQVTM, CDR2 ANQGSEA. For the CDR3, the DNA is TGCAGCCTTTCGGTGGCAGGTCAAGAGACCCAGTACTTC. Protein sequence: CSLSVAGQETQYF.

This chain connects TRBV24-1 to TRBJ2-2, with D hard to call. This CDR3 has 17 residues. The ends were cut back, 3 bases at V and 1 base at J, with 14 bases in the middle. Germline V gives CDR1 KGHDR, CDR2 SFDVKD. CDR3 DNA sequence: TGTGCCACCAGTGATGCTTTGGGCAGACTGAACACCGGGGAGCTGTTTTTT. Its protein is CATSDALGRLNTGELFF.

The chain recombines TRBV29-1 with TRBJ2-5; TRBD2 matches 9 bases. Per the germline V gene, CDR1 is SQVTM and CDR2 is ANQGSEA. The junction had 10 bases not matched to a gene; V was cut back by 5 bases and J by 6 bases. There are 14 residues in the CDR3. In DNA form, the CDR3 reads TGCAGCGTTCTTAGCGGGAGTGTGGGAAAGACCCAGTACTTC. This encodes CSVLSGSVGKTQYF.

V gene TRBV20-1 combines with J gene TRBJ2-3, with 9 bases fitting TRBD2. The CDR3 length is 15 residues. Germline lookup yields CDR1 DFQATT and CDR2 SNEGSKA (reference sequence). Losses at the gene ends were 1 base for V and 5 bases for J; bases not matched to a gene: 7. CDR3 residues: CSARALAGELDTQYF. CDR3 bases: TGCAGTGCTAGAGCATTAGCGGGGGAATTAGATACGCAGTATTTT.

The J gene is TRBJ2-5, the V gene TRBV29-1; D gene ambiguous. The CDR3 length is 12 residues. Germline V CDR1 and CDR2: SQVTM, ANQGSEA. Between the trimmed V and J ends, which lost 5 bases and 3 bases, there was a span of 10 bases. This CDR3 is CSVKLVEETQYF. DNA for the CDR3: TGCAGCGTTAAGCTTGTAGAAGAGACCCAGTACTTC.